This T cell receptor beta chain was observed in a study of vaccination effects on CD4 cells after COVID-19. Regarding the study as a whole: Long after vaccination, the clones induced by infection and by vaccine shrank markedly in size.

The trim removed 6 bases at V and 6 bases at J, leaving 2 bases unmatched. This CDR3 spans 12 amino acids. The germline gives CDR1 KGHSH, CDR2 LQKENI. Upon completion of roughly ten days in culture, CD4+ T cells were isolated. BNT162b2 vaccine or mRNA-1273 vaccine was given to participants in two doses. As regards this clone: No antigen is known for it.

This table comes from immunoSEQ multiplex PCR, and its TCRdb copy is limited to in-frame clones, with some not included. The table lists 57,000 or so clones, around 84% of them singletons. The chain has TRBV18 and TRBJ2-1, with 7 bases aligning to TRBD1. The specimen was CD4+ T cells from PBMCs cultured without peptide, collected after COVID-19 vaccination. The clonotype originates from a human donor who received a COVID-19 vaccine. Written as DNA, the CDR3 is TGTGCCAGCTCTTCAGGGGGCAATGAGCAGTTCTTC. Its translation: CASSSGGNEQFF.